Below, 26 T cell receptor beta chains from the same sample are listed, as sequenced in a study of blood T cell repertoires in COVID-19. This table comes from immunoSEQ multiplex PCR, and its TCRdb copy is limited to in-frame clones, with some not included. This table has around 160,000 clones, around 87% appearing once. Sequenced material: PBMCs or T cells enriched from blood (not recorded which). These receptors were taken from a woman in her thirties with acute COVID-19.

V is TRBV19 and J is TRBJ1-2; 7 bases line up with TRBD1. Germline V CDR1 and CDR2: LNHDA, SQIVND (reference sequence). This CDR3 has 16 amino acids. With 5 bases clipped from V and 3 bases from J, the junction kept 12 bases outside the gene matches. The CDR3 DNA reads TGTGCCAGTAGTCAAGGGGGTGACAGGGTGTACTATGGCTACACCTTC. Amino acids: CASSQGGDRVYYGYTF. The full variable domain, in which reference TRBV19 and TRBJ1-2 provide the parts outside the CDR3, is DGGITQSPKYLFRKEGQNVTLSCEQNLNHDAMYWYRQDPGQGLRLIYYSQIVNDFQKGDIAEGYSVSREKKESFPLTVTSAQKNPTAFYLCASSQGGDRVYYGYTFGSGTRLTVV.

The CDR3 loop is CATSSAGWNEQFF. The CDR3 DNA follows: TGTGCCACCAGTTCAGCGGGATGGAATGAGCAGTTCTTC. The V call is TRBV24-1, the J call TRBJ2-1, with 7 bases lining up with TRBD2. CDR3 length equals 13 residues. V lost 6 bases, J lost 7 bases, and 5 bases stayed unmatched. CDR1 is KGHDR, CDR2 SFDVKD, per germline.

J is TRBJ2-1 and V is TRBV6-2 or TRBV6-3, with 7 bases aligning to TRBD2. With V trimmed by 1 base and J by 1 base, 1 base remained unmatched. CDR1 is MNHEY and CDR2 is SVGEGT in the germline V gene. The CDR3 runs to 15 residues. The CDR3 DNA follows: TGTGCCAGCAGTTACTATAGCGGGTCCTACAATGAGCAGTTCTTC. Its translation is CASSYYSGSYNEQFF.

This chain links TRBV24-1 with TRBJ2-7; D perhaps matches TRBD2 (6 bases). The V gene lost 0 bases and the J gene lost 3 bases, with 11 bases spanning the gap. Germline V lookup: CDR1 KGHDR, CDR2 SFDVKD. The CDR3 is 15 residues long. The CDR3 nucleotides are TGTGCCACCAGTGATTTGGCCTCGGGAGTCTACGAGCAGTACTTC. This gives the protein CATSDLASGVYEQYF.

The gene calls are TRBV30 and TRBJ1-5; D uncertain. Germline CDR1 GTSNPN, CDR2 SVGIG (reference sequence). CDR3 length equals 14 residues. V lost 5 bases to trimming and J lost 2 bases, with 13 bases between them. The CDR3 bases are TGTGCCTGGGGCAGGACTGGGGGCAATCAGCCCCAGCATTTT. This gives the protein CAWGRTGGNQPQHF.

The genes are TRBV24-1 and TRBJ2-7, with no clear D. The CDR3 length is 14 residues. Germline V gene lookup returns CDR1 KGHDR and CDR2 SFDVKD. Trimming cost V 1 base and J 3 bases, with 9 bases left between them. CDR3 sequence: CATSDFNSNYEQYF. CDR3 DNA: TGTGCCACCAGTGATTTTAACAGTAACTACGAGCAGTACTTC.

The chain joins TRBV28 to TRBJ2-7; weak D call: TRBD1 (5 bases). CDR3 length: 15 amino acids. The ends were cut back, 5 bases at V and 5 bases at J, with 19 bases in the middle. Germline CDR1 is MDHEN and CDR2 is SYDVKM. Here the CDR3 DNA reads TGTGCCAGCAGTCCCCGGACAATCGCTTCTAACGAGCAGTACTTC. This translates into CASSPRTIASNEQYF.

This clone was detected only a few times. V and J are TRBV5-4 and TRBJ2-5; D might be TRBD2 (6 bases). V gave up 2 bases and J gave up 5 bases, with 10 bases separating them. CDR1 is SGHNT, CDR2 YYREEE, per germline (reference sequence). The CDR3 sequence is 13 residues long. The CDR3 sequence: CASSFGGEETQYF. The DNA for the CDR3 is TGTGCCAGCAGCTTTGGCGGGGAGGAGACCCAGTACTTC.

CDR3 nucleotides: TGTGCCAGTAGTATTGACTGGACCGGGGAGCTGTTTTTT. It encodes CASSIDWTGELFF. The chain uses TRBV19 and TRBJ2-2; D is uncertain. Germline lookup yields CDR1 LNHDA and CDR2 SQIVND (reference sequence). The V gene lost 3 bases and the J gene lost 5 bases, with 7 bases spanning the gap. The CDR3 is 13 amino acids.

The rearrangement uses TRBV20-1 and TRBJ2-7; 10 bases line up with TRBD2. The V gene end was trimmed by 6 bases and the J gene end by 7 bases; junction bases not matched to a gene: 21. CDR1 is DFQATT, CDR2 SNEGSKA, per germline (reference sequence). This CDR3 contains 17 residues. The CDR3: CSASGLAGAPLLLEQYF. CDR3 coding DNA: TGCAGTGCAAGTGGCCTAGCGGGAGCCCCTCTACTACTGGAGCAGTACTTC.

This rearrangement joins TRBV7-3 to TRBJ2-6, with 11 nucleotides matching TRBD1. CDR3 length equals 17 residues. CDR1 and CDR2 from the germline V gene are SGHTA and FQGTGA. With 5 bases clipped from V and 0 bases from J, the junction kept 3 bases outside the gene matches. CDR3 residues: CASSRTGGASGANVLTF. For the CDR3, the DNA is TGTGCCAGCAGCCGGACAGGGGGCGCCTCTGGGGCCAACGTCCTGACTTTC.

CDR3 region: CASSLVGAAQTYEQYF. CDR3 coding DNA: TGCGCCAGCAGCTTGGTGGGCGCCGCTCAAACCTACGAGCAGTACTTC. The J gene is TRBJ2-7, the V gene TRBV5-1, with unresolved D. Germline V CDR1 and CDR2: SGHRS, YFSETQ. V lost 0 bases, J lost 2 bases, and 15 bases lay in between. This CDR3 spans 16 amino acids.

The gene calls are TRBV27 and TRBJ2-2; 14 bases line up with TRBD2. Germline-derived CDR1 and CDR2 are MNHEY and SMNVEV (reference sequence). The V segment lost 2 bases and the J segment 3 bases; nucleotides outside the gene matches: 5. This CDR3 comprises 18 residues. The CDR3 DNA follows: TGTGCCAGCAGTTTAACGGGACTAGCGGGAGTTGACACCGGGGAGCTGTTTTTT. It specifies CASSLTGLAGVDTGELFF.

The chain couples TRBV11-3 to TRBJ2-2, with TRBD2 as a possible D gene (6 bases). V was shortened by 2 bases and J by 0 bases, with 13 bases between the two germline ends. CDR1 is SGHNT, CDR2 YENEEA, per germline. This CDR3 is 17 amino acids long. The CDR3 spells CASSLMGGTTNTGELFF. The DNA of the CDR3 is TGTGCCAGCAGCTTAATGGGCGGGACCACGAACACCGGGGAGCTGTTTTTT.

J is TRBJ2-5 and V is TRBV28; 10 bases are a match to TRBD2. With V trimmed by 5 bases and J by 6 bases, 6 bases remained unmatched. The CDR3 spans 14 residues. Germline values: CDR1 MDHEN, CDR2 SYDVKM. The CDR3 bases are TGTGCCAGCAGTCTAGCGGGAGTTACGAAGACCCAGTACTTC. Protein product: CASSLAGVTKTQYF.

The chain employs TRBV28 and TRBJ1-5; TRBD1 agrees at 8 bases. The CDR3 runs 16 residues. Germline values: CDR1 MDHEN, CDR2 SYDVKM. With 2 bases clipped from V and 2 bases from J, the junction kept 5 bases outside the gene matches. Here the CDR3 DNA reads TGTGCCAGCAGTTTACACTCAGGGGGCGGCAATCAGCCCCAGCATTTT. Translation gives CASSLHSGGGNQPQHF.

This clone was seen only a few times. This chain joins TRBV7-3 and TRBJ1-6; 9 nucleotides agree with TRBD1. CDR3 length equals 13 residues. Losses at the gene ends were 8 bases for V and 11 bases for J; bases not matched to a gene: 7. The germline V gene encodes CDR1 SGHTA and CDR2 FQGTGA. As DNA, the CDR3 is TGTGCCAGCGGGACAGGGTGGCTGGCACCCCTCCACTTT. This translates into CASGTGWLAPLHF.

The rearrangement links TRBV18 to TRBJ2-3, with D perhaps TRBD2 (5 bases). This CDR3 is 15 amino acids long. V gave up 2 bases and J gave up 3 bases, with 12 bases separating them. From germline, CDR1 is KGHSH and CDR2 LQKENI. CDR3 bases: TGTGCCAGCTCACCAAGTAGCGATGGGACAGATACGCAGTATTTT. Its translation: CASSPSSDGTDTQYF.

The chain employs TRBV7-8 and TRBJ1-1; no clear D gene. Germline CDR1 SGHVS, CDR2 FQNEAQ. This CDR3 contains 14 residues. The V gene lost 2 bases and the J gene lost 1 base, with 8 bases spanning the gap. CDR3 bases: TGTGCCAGCAGCTTAAGTGCAGGGAACACTGAAGCTTTCTTT. This gives the protein CASSLSAGNTEAFF.

The sample holds a few counts of this clone. This chain links TRBV6-5 with TRBJ1-1, with D possibly matching TRBD1 (6 bases). Trimming cost V 5 bases and J 5 bases, with 12 bases left between them. The CDR3 has 13 residues. Germline CDR1 reads MNHEY; CDR2 reads SVGAGI. CDR3 sequence (DNA): TGTGCCAGCAGTCCCACCGGACAGACTGAAGCTTTCTTT. Protein sequence: CASSPTGQTEAFF.

This clone was seen once. The rearrangement uses TRBV7-9 and TRBJ1-1, with TRBD1 matching over 7 bases. The length of the CDR3 is 14 residues. Germline CDR1 SEHNR, CDR2 FQNEAQ (reference sequence). V shed 2 bases and J 3 bases; nucleotides not matched to a gene: 3. This chain's CDR3 is CASSLQGDYTEAFF. Written as DNA, the CDR3 is TGTGCCAGCAGCTTACAGGGGGATTACACTGAAGCTTTCTTT.

This clone showed up just a few times. The chain uses TRBV6-4 and TRBJ2-2, with 10 bases matching TRBD1. The CDR3 has 14 residues. Germline V CDR1 and CDR2: MRHNA, SNTAGT. The J segment lost 6 bases and the V segment lost 2 bases, leaving 0 bases of the junction unmatched. CDR3 in DNA: TGTGCCAGCAGTGACGGACAGGGGGCCGGGGAGCTGTTTTTT. This codes for CASSDGQGAGELFF.

The gene calls are TRBV7-9 and TRBJ2-7, with 9 positions matching TRBD2. The CDR3 is 13 amino acids. Losses at the gene ends were 11 bases for V and 4 bases for J; bases not matched to a gene: 9. Per germline, CDR1 SEHNR and CDR2 FQNEAQ (reference sequence). The DNA for the CDR3 is TGTGCCGGTGAGCGGGAGGAAAATTACGAGCAGTACTTC. It specifies CAGEREENYEQYF.

This chain links TRBV7-2 with TRBJ1-2, with a tentative D call TRBD1 (6 bases). V lost 3 bases to trimming and J lost 1 base, with 9 bases between them. This CDR3 has 14 amino acids. Germline CDR1 and CDR2: SGHTA and FQGNSA. This CDR3 reads CASSFNRDNYGYTF. CDR3 coding DNA: TGTGCCAGCAGCTTTAACAGGGATAACTATGGCTACACCTTC.

The genes are TRBV18 and TRBJ1-2; D gene unclear. Trimming shortened V by 5 bases and J by 8 bases, and 15 bases separated the two germline ends. This CDR3 is 13 amino acids long. Germline lookup yields CDR1 KGHSH and CDR2 LQKENI. The CDR3 is CASSAGPEGGYTF. The CDR3 region has the DNA TGTGCCAGCTCAGCAGGCCCTGAGGGCGGCTACACCTTC.

This chain's CDR3 is CAWSIEREPYEQYF. The CDR3, as DNA: TGTGCCTGGAGTATAGAACGGGAGCCCTACGAGCAGTACTTC. The chain employs TRBV30 and TRBJ2-7; weak D call: TRBD2 (6 bases). CDR1 is GTSNPN and CDR2 is SVGIG in the germline V gene (reference sequence). V lost 2 bases and J 2 bases, leaving 13 bases between the germline ends. The CDR3 consists of 14 residues.